Sequencing of this TCR beta chain was carried out in a study of blood T cell repertoires in COVID-19. Study context: From T cells, B-cell-depleted T cells, or PBMCs came the material, which was cDNA or gDNA.

Some clones are missing from TCRdb's copy, which holds only in-frame ones; the method was immunoSEQ multiplex PCR. Of 350,000 to 400,000 clones listed, approximately 84% were seen once; the top ten hold 2.5% to 3%. Which cohort a participant joined came from the clinical history participants gave. The CDR3 consists of 13 residues. V dropped 9 bases and J dropped 3; count of bases not matched to a gene: 7. Germline loops: CDR1 LNHNV, CDR2 YYDKDF (reference sequence). The TCR comes from a woman under 40 who had recovered from COVID-19. The rearrangement uses TRBV15 and TRBJ1-1, with 7 positions matching TRBD1. Sequenced material: PBMCs or T cells enriched from blood (not recorded which). The DNA for the CDR3 is TGTGCCACTAGTGACAGGGCCCACACTGAAGCTTTCTTT. Residues: CATSDRAHTEAFF.